Listed here are 30 T cell receptor beta chains from one sample, sequenced in a study of human T cells and chemical hapten exposure. TCRdb reprocessed the RACE reads with MiXCR, giving one entry per CDR3 protein. The sample shows some 62,000 distinct CDR3 sequences, 11% of them seen only once. Regarding time point: patch test 3, about 24 weeks after DPC sensitization. The treatment was: therapeutic diphenylcyclopropenone sensitization with weekly scalp DPC. This specimen was whole blood, taken in connection with sensitization to the hapten diphenylcyclopropenone (DPC). The receptors stem from a woman aged 25 to 39 with alopecia areata. Some clones in this sample may be carry-over from other donors' samples.

This chain uses TRBV7-9 with TRBJ2-3, with no clear D. CDR3 length: 12 amino acids. V was cut by 6 bases and J by 5 bases, with 9 bases left in between. Germline CDR1 SEHNR, CDR2 FQNEAQ (reference sequence). The CDR3: CASSSPGDTQYF. The DNA for the CDR3 is TGTGCCAGCAGTTCACCAGGAGATACGCAGTATTTT.

This clonotype was counted only a few times. This chain links TRBV2 with TRBJ2-1; 9 nucleotides line up with TRBD2. Germline CDR1 and CDR2: SNHLY and FYNNEI. V dropped 7 bases and J dropped 6; count of bases not matched to a gene: 13. This CDR3 spans 16 amino acids. The CDR3 DNA sequence: TGTGCCAGCACCTCCGAAGCGGGCGGGGGGGTCAATGAGCAGTTCTTC. Translated: CASTSEAGGGVNEQFF.

The J gene is TRBJ2-7, the V gene TRBV9; D call uncertain. V lost 3 bases to trimming and J lost 4 bases, with 14 bases between them. The CDR3 has 14 amino acids. Germline V gene data show CDR1 as SGDLS and CDR2 as YYNGEE. CDR3 sequence: CASSDQDPPYEQYF. The CDR3 nucleotides read TGTGCCAGCAGCGATCAGGACCCCCCATACGAGCAGTACTTC.

The rearrangement uses TRBV12-3 or TRBV12-4 and TRBJ1-6; D ambiguous. The CDR3 is 15 residues long. Trimming removed 4 bases at V and 0 bases at J, with 7 bases between. The CDR3 coding sequence is TGTGCCAGCAGTTGGAGGAGCTCCTATAATTCACCCCTCCACTTT. This encodes CASSWRSSYNSPLHF.

The chain combines TRBV7-2 with TRBJ2-1, with D perhaps matching TRBD1 (5 bases). Germline V gene sequence: CDR1 SGHTA, CDR2 FQGNSA. CDR3 length: 15 residues. With 4 bases removed from V and 7 bases from J, the gap between germline ends came to 17 bases. The DNA for the CDR3 is TGTGCCAGCAGCTGGACAACCGCTTACGGGAATGAGCAGTTCTTC. Its protein product is CASSWTTAYGNEQFF.

This clonotype has a handful of counts. One junction end does not reproduce the germline sequence, and a read error may be involved. J is TRBJ1-1 and V is TRBV18, with D maybe TRBD1 (5 bases). The CDR3 totals 17 residues. Germline CDR1 reads KGHSH; CDR2 reads LQKENI. The DNA of the CDR3 is TGTGCCAGCGCATCTAAGGACACGAACTACCGGAACGCTGAAGCTTTCTTT. Amino acid sequence: CASASKDTNYRNAEAFF.

This clonotype was detected many times. The rearrangement joins TRBV2 to TRBJ2-1; 7 nucleotides agree with TRBD1. V dropped 3 bases and J dropped 1; count of bases not matched to a gene: 3. CDR1 is SNHLY and CDR2 is FYNNEI in the germline V gene. The CDR3 loop spans 15 amino acids. CDR3 amino acids: CASSDPGQSYNEQFF. CDR3 DNA: TGTGCCAGCAGTGACCCGGGACAGTCCTACAATGAGCAGTTCTTC.

J is TRBJ2-3 and V is TRBV12-3 or TRBV12-4; TRBD1 aligns across 7 bases. The CDR3 has 15 residues. Germline trimming cut 5 bases from V and 5 bases from J; bases unmatched to any gene: 10. The DNA for the CDR3 is TGTGCCAGCAGTCGCAGACAGGGCCCGGGAGATACGCAGTATTTT. It translates to CASSRRQGPGDTQYF.

This chain uses TRBV6-2 or TRBV6-3 with TRBJ2-5; 10 nucleotides agree with TRBD2. J gave up 5 bases and V 0 bases, and 9 bases lay outside the gene matches. Germline CDR1 is MNHEY and CDR2 is SVGEGT. The CDR3 is made up of 17 amino acids. The CDR3 DNA is TGTGCCAGCAGTTACTCGAGGAGTCTAGCGGGAGAGGAGACCCAGTACTTC. The encoded protein is CASSYSRSLAGEETQYF.

The chain is built from TRBV28 and TRBJ1-5; possible D gene TRBD1, 6 bases. CDR1 MDHEN and CDR2 SYDVKM come from the germline V gene. Between the trimmed V and J ends, which lost 1 base and 5 bases, there was a span of 12 bases. This CDR3 comprises 15 residues. The CDR3 bases are TGTGCCAGCAGTTTATCCGACAGGAGGGATCAGCCCCAGCATTTT. Protein sequence: CASSLSDRRDQPQHF.

The rearrangement uses TRBV7-2 and TRBJ2-3, with 10 positions matching TRBD1. This CDR3 spans 14 amino acids. Germline trimming cut 5 bases from V and 4 bases from J; bases unmatched to any gene: 3. CDR1 and CDR2 from the germline V gene are SGHTA and FQGNSA. CDR3 in DNA: TGTGCCAGCAGCCCCGGACAGGGGGCAGATACGCAGTATTTT. Translating gives CASSPGQGADTQYF.

This clonotype was recorded a few times. The chain carries TRBV29-1 and TRBJ2-7; 7 bases are shared with TRBD1. V shed 6 bases and J 2 bases; nucleotides not matched to a gene: 4. CDR1 and CDR2 (germline): SQVTM, ANQGSEA. The CDR3 runs 12 residues. In DNA, the CDR3 is TGCAGCGTCCTGACAGGGCCCTACGAGCAGTACTTC. The encoded protein is CSVLTGPYEQYF.

The chain is built from TRBV7-2 and TRBJ1-2; D gene ambiguous. Trimming shortened V by 5 bases and J by 4 bases, and 14 bases separated the two germline ends. The CDR3 is made up of 14 amino acids. Germline V CDR1 and CDR2: SGHTA, FQGNSA. CDR3 loop: CASSRQHEIYGYTF. The CDR3 nucleotides read TGTGCCAGCAGCCGACAACATGAAATCTATGGCTACACCTTC.

This clonotype was counted between two and nine times. The genes are TRBV6-2 or TRBV6-3 and TRBJ2-7; D tentatively fits TRBD1 or TRBD2 (6 bases each). This CDR3 spans 12 amino acids. V was trimmed by 0 bases and J by 13 bases, leaving 13 bases between them. Germline loops: CDR1 MNHEY, CDR2 SVGEGT. The CDR3 nucleotides are TGTGCCAGCAGTTACTCATCAGGGGAGGAATACTTC. It translates to CASSYSSGEEYF.

V and J are TRBV29-1 and TRBJ2-3, with unresolved D. Germline V gene lookup returns CDR1 SQVTM and CDR2 ANQGSEA. The CDR3 loop spans 13 amino acids. V lost 3 bases and J 2 bases, leaving 9 bases between the germline ends. The CDR3 reads CSVDLEYTDTQYF. The CDR3 nucleotides are TGCAGCGTTGATTTGGAGTACACAGATACGCAGTATTTT.

The chain is built from TRBV28 and TRBJ1-5; the D is unclear. Trimming left V 3 bases short and J 0 bases short, with 9 bases between. CDR1 is MDHEN and CDR2 is SYDVKM in the germline V gene. The CDR3 is 15 residues long. CDR3 DNA: TGTGCCAGCAGTTTTAACAGTTATAGCAATCAGCCCCAGCATTTT. Protein sequence: CASSFNSYSNQPQHF.

This clonotype appeared many times. The chain recombines TRBV5-1 with TRBJ2-2; D remains ambiguous. Germline CDR1 and CDR2: SGHRS and YFSETQ. With 0 bases removed from V and 4 bases from J, the gap between germline ends came to 7 bases. This CDR3 has 14 amino acids. This CDR3 is CASSLEWSTGELFF. The CDR3 DNA follows: TGCGCCAGCAGCTTGGAATGGAGCACCGGGGAGCTGTTTTTT.

This clonotype was seen a handful of times. This chain links TRBV6-2 or TRBV6-3 with TRBJ2-7; D is possibly TRBD2 (5 bases). CDR3 size: 14 residues. Trimming shortened V by 7 bases and J by 3 bases, and 16 bases separated the two germline ends. Germline assignment: CDR1 MNHEY and CDR2 SVGEGT. In nucleotides, the CDR3 is TGTGCCAGCACTCCTAGGATAAGCGGCTACGAGCAGTACTTC. Translated, it gives CASTPRISGYEQYF.

This clonotype has just a few counts. The chain recombines TRBV18 with TRBJ1-2, with a tentative D call TRBD1 (5 bases). Germline V CDR1 and CDR2: KGHSH, LQKENI. V was clipped by 3 bases and J by 0 bases, with 11 bases between them. This CDR3 has 15 amino acids. The CDR3 bases are TGTGCCAGCTCACCGGCAGGGAACCCTAACTATGGCTACACCTTC. Its translation is CASSPAGNPNYGYTF.

This clonotype has just a few counts. This sequence joins TRBV28 and TRBJ2-7; D may be TRBD2 (6 bases). Germline V gene data show CDR1 as MDHEN and CDR2 as SYDVKM. CDR3 length: 12 residues. Trimming pared 4 bases from V and 5 bases from J, leaving 9 bases between. The CDR3 DNA reads as TGTGCCAGCAGTTCCGGGAGTAACGAGCAGTACTTC. Translated: CASSSGSNEQYF.

There are a few counts of this clonotype. V gene TRBV12-3 or TRBV12-4 combines with J gene TRBJ2-2, with 7 positions matching TRBD2. Trimming cost V 0 bases and J 7 bases; bases outside gene matches: 2. This CDR3 comprises 14 residues. The CDR3: CASSLAGGLGELFF. The CDR3 nucleotides are TGTGCCAGCAGTTTAGCGGGAGGGCTCGGGGAGCTGTTTTTT.

The rearrangement links TRBV4-1 to TRBJ2-7; D could derive from TRBD1 or TRBD2 (5 bases each). The CDR3 is 15 amino acids. The ends were cut back, 0 bases at V and 3 bases at J, with 12 bases in the middle. Germline V lookup: CDR1 MGHRA, CDR2 YSYEKL. DNA for the CDR3: TGCGCCAGCAGCCAAGATGGGGGACGCTACTACGAGCAGTACTTC. Translation gives CASSQDGGRYYEQYF.

Worth noting for this clonotype: A read error may explain this, as a much larger clone is one base away. The chain links TRBV12-3 or TRBV12-4 to TRBJ1-4, with unresolved D. The CDR3 is made up of 14 amino acids. In nucleotides, the CDR3 is TGTGCCAGCCGGAAAAGCTCCAATAATGAAAAACTGTCTTTT. Protein product: CASRKSSNNEKLSF.

The V and J genes are TRBV6-5 and TRBJ2-3; TRBD2 matches at 10 bases. Germline V gene data show CDR1 as MNHEY and CDR2 as SVGAGI. V lost 2 bases to trimming and J lost 5 bases; unmatched junction nucleotides: 7. This CDR3 has 16 amino acids. The CDR3 is CASSYGSGGFVDTQYF. CDR3 sequence (DNA): TGTGCCAGCAGTTACGGTAGCGGGGGGTTTGTAGATACGCAGTATTTT.

The rearrangement links TRBV16 to TRBJ2-3; no firm D call. Deletions cut 4 bases from V and 3 bases from J, with 8 bases between. Germline V lookup: CDR1 KGHSY, CDR2 FQNENV. The CDR3 spans 13 residues. The CDR3 protein is CASSPLQTDTQYF. The CDR3 DNA reads as TGTGCCAGCAGCCCGCTCCAGACAGATACGCAGTATTTT.

The chain is built from TRBV12-3 or TRBV12-4 and TRBJ2-1; D is perhaps TRBD1 (6 bases). With 8 bases removed from V and 4 bases from J, the gap between germline ends came to 12 bases. This CDR3 comprises 13 residues. CDR3 in amino acids: CASGRGAYNEQFF. The CDR3 DNA is TGTGCCAGCGGCAGGGGCGCTTACAATGAGCAGTTCTTC.

The chain is built from TRBV6-2 or TRBV6-3 and TRBJ1-6; perhaps TRBD1 as D (6 bases). V lost 5 bases, J lost 1 base, and 18 bases lay in between. This CDR3 contains 18 residues. CDR1 and CDR2 (germline): MNHEY, SVGEGT. The CDR3 DNA reads as TGTGCCAGCAGTGCCCTCGTGGGGGGCAGTTCCTATAATTCACCCCTCCACTTT. It specifies CASSALVGGSSYNSPLHF.

This rearrangement joins TRBV6-5 to TRBJ1-5, with D unclear. The germline V gene has CDR1 MNHEY and CDR2 SVGAGI. The CDR3 has 12 amino acids. The V end was cut by 2 bases, the J end by 6 bases, with 5 bases between. DNA of the CDR3: TGTGCCAGCAGTTACCCCGGTCAGCCCCAGCATTTT. Amino acids: CASSYPGQPQHF.

In this sample, this clonotype turned up a few times. J is TRBJ2-3 and V is TRBV29-1; D is undetermined. The CDR3 contains 13 residues. CDR1 is SQVTM, CDR2 ANQGSEA, per germline. The V end lost 4 bases, the J end lost 4 bases, and 12 bases lay between the germline ends. CDR3 sequence: CSVARKLSDTQYF. CDR3 coding DNA: TGCAGCGTTGCAAGGAAGTTATCAGATACGCAGTATTTT.

This clonotype was recorded many times. The chain links TRBV18 to TRBJ1-5; no reliable D call. The germline gives CDR1 KGHSH, CDR2 LQKENI. The CDR3 spans 13 residues. The V end was cut by 3 bases, the J end by 7 bases, with 10 bases between. The CDR3 region has the DNA TGTGCCAGCTCACCTGGGGTAGACCAGCCCCAGCATTTT. It yields the protein CASSPGVDQPQHF.